This T cell receptor (beta chain) was obtained from a study of T cells after posttransplantation cyclophosphamide. The CDR3 has 14 residues. Trimming removed 0 bases from V and 4 bases from J, with 10 bases in between. Germline assignment: CDR1 SGDLS and CDR2 YYNGEE. As regards this clone: The antigen remains undetermined.

Findings of the study overall: TRB overlap between skin or GI tissue T cells and blood was limited. Donor CD8+ memory clones often dominated recipient blood repertoires at later times. After PTCy, TRB diversity resembled that of CNI/methotrexate controls.

This table comes from immunoSEQ multiplex PCR, and its TCRdb copy is limited to in-frame clones, with some not included. The table shows tens of thousands of clones, with roughly 86% occurring only once. This receptor was obtained from a man aged 25-45 years with a blood cancer, CMV-positive, and with a related stem cell donor. The sample comprised PBMCs. The chain couples TRBV9 to TRBJ1-2; D call uncertain. CDR3 sequence: CASSVATAGYGYTF. As DNA, the CDR3 is TGTGCCAGCAGCGTAGCTACCGCAGGCTATGGCTACACCTTC.